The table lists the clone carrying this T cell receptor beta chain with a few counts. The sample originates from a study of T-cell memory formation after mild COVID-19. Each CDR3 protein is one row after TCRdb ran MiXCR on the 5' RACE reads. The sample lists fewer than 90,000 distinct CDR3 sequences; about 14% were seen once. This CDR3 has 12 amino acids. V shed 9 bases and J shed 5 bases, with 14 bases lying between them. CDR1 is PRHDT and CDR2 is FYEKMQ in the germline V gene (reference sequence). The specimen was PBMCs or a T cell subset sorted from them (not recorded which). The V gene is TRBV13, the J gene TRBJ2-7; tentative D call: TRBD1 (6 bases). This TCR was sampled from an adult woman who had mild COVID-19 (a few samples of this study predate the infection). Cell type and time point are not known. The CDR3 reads CASRSGGHEQYF. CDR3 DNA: TGTGCCAGTAGAAGTGGGGGCCACGAGCAGTACTTC.